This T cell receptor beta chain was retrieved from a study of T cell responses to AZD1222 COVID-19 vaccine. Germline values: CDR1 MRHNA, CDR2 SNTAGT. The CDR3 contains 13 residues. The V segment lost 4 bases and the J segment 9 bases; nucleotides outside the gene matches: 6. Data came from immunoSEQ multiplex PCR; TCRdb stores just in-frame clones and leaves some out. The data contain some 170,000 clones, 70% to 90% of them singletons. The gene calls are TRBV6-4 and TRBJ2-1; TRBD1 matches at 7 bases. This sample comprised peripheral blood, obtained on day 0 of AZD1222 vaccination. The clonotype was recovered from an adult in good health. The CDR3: CASSVDRDGEQFF. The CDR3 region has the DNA TGTGCCAGCAGTGTAGACAGGGACGGTGAGCAGTTCTTC.